One T cell receptor beta chain is described in this entry. CDR1 MNHEY and CDR2 SVGAGI come from the germline V gene. Trimming took 0 bases from V and 2 from J, leaving 7 bases between them. This CDR3 is 14 amino acids long. This record belongs to a study of blood T cell repertoires in COVID-19. Whole-study context: Samples taken during acute and convalescent COVID-19 were collected in the United States, Italy and Spain. The analysed material was cDNA or gDNA that came from T cells, B-cell-depleted T cells, or PBMCs.

The Seattle patients joined while their infection was active and were tracked longitudinally afterward. Per the original methods: Counts of nucleated cells, estimated from reference gene primer amplification, were obtained. Measured with immunoSEQ multiplex PCR; TCRdb has only the in-frame clones, and not every one. V, J and clone size reflect that table, while D and trimming were determined from the DNA. This table has roughly 440,000 clones, more than 70% appearing once. The origin of this receptor is a woman between 50 and 59 years old with COVID-19, enrolled during active disease. The sample comprised peripheral blood. The chain is built from TRBV6-5 and TRBJ1-1; D call uncertain. DNA of the CDR3: TGTGCCAGCAGTTACTCGGAGGGAAACACTGAAGCTTTCTTT. This encodes CASSYSEGNTEAFF.